This T cell receptor beta chain was observed in a study of blood T cell repertoires in COVID-19. Background on the study: Acute-phase and convalescent COVID-19 samples originated in the United States, Italy and Spain.

As processed by the authors: Cell counts per sample came from amplifying reference gene primers. Repertoires were generated with immunoSEQ multiplex PCR, while TCRdb's copy carries only in-frame clones and drops some. The V and J calls and clone size are taken from that table; D and trimming were inferred from the DNA. Of some 86,000 clones listed, around four fifths were seen once; the top ten hold around 29%. The CDR3 covers 14 residues. V was clipped by 4 bases and J by 8 bases, with 15 bases between them. Looked up from germline, CDR1 is LGHDT and CDR2 is YNNKEL (reference sequence). The sample was peripheral blood. The receptor was isolated from a woman aged 80 or over with active or convalescent COVID-19. The J gene is TRBJ2-1, the V gene TRBV3-1 (or the pseudogene TRBV3-2), with D possibly TRBD1 on 7 matching bases. In DNA form, the CDR3 reads TGTGCCAGCAGCCGATATCAGGGGGAGGATGAGCAGTTCTTC. Protein product: CASSRYQGEDEQFF.